This passage covers 11 T cell receptor beta chains from one sample sequenced in a study of T cells after somatic rescue of genetic block. Only in-frame clones appear in the TCRdb table, and some are missing; sequencing was by immunoSEQ multiplex PCR. The table shows 110,000 or so clones, with 75% to 95% occurring only once. Sequencing input: peripheral blood mononuclear cells (PBMCs). Receptors were obtained from a woman aged 18 to 35.

This sequence joins TRBV6-1 and TRBJ1-2, with unresolved D. This CDR3 is built from 11 residues. Trimming shortened V by 6 bases and J by 8 bases, and 10 bases separated the two germline ends. Germline assignment: CDR1 MNHNS and CDR2 SASEGT. The CDR3, as DNA: TGTGCCAGCAGGTTCGCGGAGGGCTACACCTTC. Its protein product is CASRFAEGYTF.

This chain links TRBV5-5 with TRBJ1-4; D is ambiguous. The germline CDR1 and CDR2 sequences are SGHKS and YYEKEE (reference sequence). This CDR3 spans 15 amino acids. Trimming cost V 4 bases and J 3 bases, with 13 bases left between them. The CDR3 DNA follows: TGTGCCAGCAGCGCGGACCGTGCAGCTAATGAAAAACTGTTTTTT. As protein: CASSADRAANEKLFF.

The chain combines TRBV7-2 with TRBJ1-1, with D maybe TRBD1 (6 bases). The CDR3 is 15 amino acids. Per germline, CDR1 SGHTA and CDR2 FQGNSA. The ends were cut back, 1 base at V and 0 bases at J, with 9 bases in the middle. The CDR3 DNA is TGTGCCAGCAGCTTAGTGGACAGATTGAACACTGAAGCTTTCTTT. This translates into CASSLVDRLNTEAFF.

The chain is built from TRBV7-3 and TRBJ2-1; 9 nucleotides agree with TRBD2. Germline CDR1 and CDR2: SGHTA and FQGTGA. V shed 4 bases, J shed 9 bases, and the junction held 13 bases outside the gene matches. The CDR3 contains 16 residues. For the CDR3, the DNA is TGTGCCAGCAGCTCACACTCTGGGACTAGCTCCGCTGAGCAGTTCTTC. Its protein product is CASSSHSGTSSAEQFF. The full variable domain, rest sourced from reference TRBV7-3 and TRBJ2-1, is GAGVSQTPSNKVTEKGKYVELRCDPISGHTALYWYRQSLGQGPEFLIYFQGTGAADDSGLPNDRFFAVRPEGSVSTLKIQRTERGDSAVYLCASSSHSGTSSAEQFFGPGTRLTVL.

The V gene is TRBV19, the J gene TRBJ2-2; D perhaps matches TRBD1 (5 bases). Germline assignment: CDR1 LNHDA and CDR2 SQIVND (reference sequence). The CDR3 loop spans 13 amino acids. The germline V and J ends were trimmed by 4 bases and 5 bases, with 8 bases remaining between them. DNA for the CDR3: TGTGCCAGTAGTAACTACAGGACCGGGGAGCTGTTTTTT. It specifies CASSNYRTGELFF.

CDR3 protein: CASMAALNTEAFF. CDR3 coding DNA: TGTGCCAGCATGGCAGCTTTGAACACTGAAGCTTTCTTT. The chain couples TRBV5-5 to TRBJ1-1; D remains ambiguous. There are 13 residues in the CDR3. V was clipped by 6 bases and J by 0 bases, with 9 bases between them. Germline CDR1 and CDR2: SGHKS and YYEKEE (reference sequence).

This clone occurred once. V usage is TRBV7-2 and J usage is TRBJ2-2; the D is unclear. Germline loops: CDR1 SGHTA, CDR2 FQGNSA. V lost 4 bases and J 0 bases, leaving 3 bases between the germline ends. This CDR3 region has 13 residues. The CDR3 region has the DNA TGTGCCAGCAGCTACTCGAACACCGGGGAGCTGTTTTTT. Translated: CASSYSNTGELFF.

The genes are TRBV4-1 and TRBJ2-3; D assignment may be TRBD1 or TRBD2 (5 bases each). Trimming stripped 2 bases from V and 0 bases from J, with 9 bases between. The CDR3 is made up of 15 amino acids. Germline V gene lookup returns CDR1 MGHRA and CDR2 YSYEKL. CDR3 bases: TGCGCCAGCAGCCAACGAGGGGCCAGCACAGATACGCAGTATTTT. It encodes CASSQRGASTDTQYF.

The chain couples TRBV4-2 to TRBJ1-6; D is perhaps TRBD1 (6 bases). Germline loops: CDR1 LGHNA, CDR2 YNFKEQ. This CDR3 has 17 amino acids. V was clipped by 0 bases and J by 5 bases, with 14 bases between them. The CDR3 region is CASSQDGGGGNNSPLHF. The CDR3 DNA follows: TGTGCCAGCAGCCAAGATGGGGGGGGCGGGAATAATTCACCCCTCCACTTT.

Concerning this clone: Other DNA sequences in the same sample also yield this CDR3. CDR3 coding DNA: TGTGCCAGCAGCGTAGGGGGCAGCTCCTACGAGCAGTACTTC. As protein: CASSVGGSSYEQYF. The rearrangement uses TRBV9 and TRBJ2-7; tentative D call: TRBD1 (5 bases). The CDR3 loop spans 14 amino acids. Germline CDR1 SGDLS, CDR2 YYNGEE. The germline V and J ends were trimmed by 0 bases and 0 bases, with 7 bases remaining between them.

The V and J genes are TRBV16 and TRBJ1-2, with a weak D call TRBD1 (5 bases). V lost 2 bases and J lost 4, with 14 bases in between. The CDR3 has 15 residues. CDR1 is KGHSY and CDR2 is FQNENV in the germline V gene. This CDR3 reads CASSQNPGSGYGYTF. CDR3 sequence (DNA): TGTGCCAGCAGCCAAAATCCAGGGAGCGGCTATGGCTACACCTTC.